This entry lists 2 T cell receptor beta chains sequenced from one sample in a study of CD8 T cells in ankylosing spondylitis. Findings and limits, study-wide: Made up of several highly homologous variants, a TCR beta motif appeared characteristic of ankylosing spondylitis blood.

Antigens for these TCRs are unknown. MiXCR, applied by TCRdb to the 5' RACE reads, yields one record per CDR3 protein. The table records 200,000 to 250,000 distinct CDR3 sequences, approximately 16% of them present only once. The sample comprised blood, either unsorted or a sorted T cell fraction (not recorded which). The source is a male donor with ankylosing spondylitis.

The chain is built from TRBV7-2 and TRBJ2-5; D possibly corresponds to TRBD2 (6 bases). The germline CDR1 and CDR2 sequences are SGHTA and FQGNSA. The CDR3 has 14 residues. Between the trimmed V and J ends, which lost 7 bases and 5 bases, there was a span of 17 bases. Here the CDR3 DNA reads TGTGCCAGCACCCCTGGGCGGGACGTGGAGACCCAGTACTTC. Translation gives CASTPGRDVETQYF.

This clonotype showed up many times. The chain combines TRBV21-1 with TRBJ2-7. TRBV21-1 is recorded as a pseudogene. This CDR3 contains 12 residues. In nucleotides, the CDR3 is TGTGCCAGCCGCGGCAGTCATTACGAGCAGTACTTC. It is translated as CASRGSHYEQYF.